This TCR beta chain derives from a study of beta chain features in type 1 diabetes. Study-level results: HLA influence on TCRB rearrangement stayed unresolved here. High-TCR-expressing cells could be over-represented by cDNA sequencing.

Worth noting for this clone: The antigen is unknown.

cDNA synthesis used the whole RNA isolate, giving expressed TCRB sequences. The repertoire was sequenced with immunoSEQ multiplex PCR; TCRdb's copy has only in-frame clones and lacks some. The sample holds under 900,000 clones, roughly 16% seen once. Trimming took off 5 bases at V and 6 bases at J, with 11 bases between the two ends. The CDR3 loop spans 11 amino acids. Germline loops: CDR1 SQVTM, CDR2 ANQGSEA. Sequenced: naive CD4+ T cells from blood. The J gene is TRBJ2-7, the V gene TRBV29-1, with unresolved D. The clonotype comes from a woman younger than 30 in good health. The CDR3 region is CSVQSHLEQYF. Written as DNA, the CDR3 is TGCAGCGTTCAGTCACATCTCGAGCAGTACTTC.